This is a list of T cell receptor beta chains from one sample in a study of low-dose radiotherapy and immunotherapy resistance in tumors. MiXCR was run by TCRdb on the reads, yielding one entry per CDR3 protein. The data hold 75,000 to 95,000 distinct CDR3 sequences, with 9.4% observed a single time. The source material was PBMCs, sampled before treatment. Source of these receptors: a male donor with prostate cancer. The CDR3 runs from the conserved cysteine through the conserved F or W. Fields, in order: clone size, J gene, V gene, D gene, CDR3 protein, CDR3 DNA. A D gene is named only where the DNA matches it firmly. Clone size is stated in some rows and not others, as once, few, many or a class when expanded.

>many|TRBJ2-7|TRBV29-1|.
CSAEQGYEQYF
TGCAGCGCCGAGCAGGGTTACGAGCAGTACTTC
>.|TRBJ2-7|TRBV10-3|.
CAISAGAYEQYF
TGTGCCATCAGTGCAGGGGCCTACGAGCAGTACTTC
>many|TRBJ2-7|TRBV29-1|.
CSVDGGEDYEQYF
TGCAGCGTTGACGGGGGAGAAGACTACGAGCAGTACTTC
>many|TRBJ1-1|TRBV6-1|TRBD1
CASSRDYRGTEAFF
TGTGCCAGCAGTAGGGATTACAGGGGGACTGAAGCTTTCTTT
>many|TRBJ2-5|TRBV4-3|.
CASSPMGLLTGETQYF
TGCGCCAGCAGCCCAATGGGACTGCTAACGGGGGAGACCCAGTACTTC
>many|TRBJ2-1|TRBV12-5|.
CASGLGMGNNEQFF
TGTGCTAGTGGTTTGGGTATGGGGAACAATGAGCAGTTCTTC
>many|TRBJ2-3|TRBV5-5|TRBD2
CASSLGLAGGEDTQYF
TGTGCCAGCAGCTTGGGACTAGCGGGAGGTGAGGATACGCAGTATTTT
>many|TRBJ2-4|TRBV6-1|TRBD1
CAAGVTGGLNIQYF
TGTGCCGCAGGGGTGACAGGGGGACTGAACATTCAGTACTTC
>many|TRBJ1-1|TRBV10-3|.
CAISAQGGDTEAFF
TGTGCCATCAGTGCGCAGGGAGGTGACACTGAAGCTTTCTTT
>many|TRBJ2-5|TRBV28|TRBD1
CASSLSDDRVETQYF
TGTGCCAGCAGTTTATCCGACGACAGGGTTGAGACCCAGTACTTC
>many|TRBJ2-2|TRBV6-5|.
CASRTDLPTGELFF
TGTGCCAGCAGAACGGACCTTCCCACCGGGGAGCTGTTTTTT
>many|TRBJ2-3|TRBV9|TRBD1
CASSATGGPGDTQYF
TGTGCCAGCAGCGCCACAGGGGGCCCGGGAGATACGCAGTATTTT
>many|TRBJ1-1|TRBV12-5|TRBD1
CASGRTGDTEAFF
TGTGCTAGTGGCCGGACAGGGGACACTGAAGCTTTCTTT
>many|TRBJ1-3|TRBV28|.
CASSFQGPVSGNTIYF
TGTGCCAGCAGTTTCCAGGGACCCGTCTCTGGAAACACCATATATTTT
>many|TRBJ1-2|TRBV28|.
CAISGGRESRGYTF
TGTGCCATCTCGGGGGGTAGGGAGAGTCGTGGCTACACCTTC
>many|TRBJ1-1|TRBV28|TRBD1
CASRIHARGHLNTEAFF
TGTGCCAGCAGAATACACGCCAGGGGGCATCTGAACACTGAAGCTTTCTTT
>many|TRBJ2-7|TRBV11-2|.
CASSLAQTSYYEQYF
TGTGCCAGCAGCTTAGCCCAGACAAGCTACTACGAGCAGTACTTC
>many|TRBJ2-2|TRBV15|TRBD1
CATSRGDRSGELFF
TGTGCCACCAGCAGAGGGGACAGGTCCGGGGAGCTGTTTTTT
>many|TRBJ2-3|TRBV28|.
CASSLAVDTQYF
TGTGCCAGCAGTTTGGCAGTTGATACGCAGTATTTT
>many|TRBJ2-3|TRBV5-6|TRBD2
CASSPGTSGSGDTQYF
TGTGCCAGCAGCCCCGGGACTAGCGGGAGTGGAGATACGCAGTATTTT
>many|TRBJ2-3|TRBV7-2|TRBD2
CASSKLAGMSTDTQYF
TGTGCCAGCAGCAAACTAGCGGGGATGAGCACAGATACGCAGTATTTT
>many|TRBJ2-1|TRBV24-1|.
CATVNEQFF
TGTGCCACCGTCAATGAGCAGTTCTTC
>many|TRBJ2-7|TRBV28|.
CASKNRSPYEQYF
TGTGCCAGCAAGAACAGGAGCCCCTACGAGCAGTACTTC
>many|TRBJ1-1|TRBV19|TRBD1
CASSNPGGNTEAFF
TGTGCCAGTTCTAACCCAGGGGGAAACACTGAAGCTTTCTTT
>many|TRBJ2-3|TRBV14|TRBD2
CASSFWTSGSSTDTQYF
TGTGCCAGCAGCTTCTGGACTAGCGGGAGCTCCACAGATACGCAGTATTTT
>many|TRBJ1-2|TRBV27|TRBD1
CASSHRDRTGGYTF
TGTGCCAGCAGTCACAGGGACAGGACCGGTGGCTACACCTTC
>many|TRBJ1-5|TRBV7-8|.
CASSLVPPGSNQPQHF
TGTGCCAGCAGCTTAGTGCCCCCAGGCTCTAATCAGCCCCAGCATTTT
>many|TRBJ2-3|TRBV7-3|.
CASSSQGGLTDTQYF
TGTGCCAGCAGCTCCCAAGGGGGGCTGACAGATACGCAGTATTTT
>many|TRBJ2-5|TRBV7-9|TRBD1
CASSLGDRGYQETQYF
TGTGCCAGCAGCTTGGGGGACAGGGGCTACCAAGAGACCCAGTACTTC
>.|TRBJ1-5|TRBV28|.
CASSLKRGAGNQPQHF
TGTGCCAGCAGCCTGAAAAGGGGGGCAGGCAATCAGCCCCAGCATTTT
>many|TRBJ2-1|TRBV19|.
CASTEWGMVNEQFF
TGTGCCAGTACCGAGTGGGGTATGGTAAATGAGCAGTTCTTC
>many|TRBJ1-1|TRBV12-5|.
CASALAGQRNTEAFF
TGTGCTAGTGCCCTTGCAGGGCAGCGAAACACTGAAGCTTTCTTT
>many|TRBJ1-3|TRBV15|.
CATLGSDGNTIYF
TGTGCCACCCTTGGGTCAGATGGAAACACCATATATTTT
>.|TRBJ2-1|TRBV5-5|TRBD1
CVSWRQGMAGNEQFF
TGTGTCAGCTGGAGACAGGGGATGGCGGGCAATGAGCAGTTCTTC
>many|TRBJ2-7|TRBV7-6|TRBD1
CASSQTGVSEQYF
TGTGCCAGCAGCCAGACAGGGGTCAGCGAGCAGTACTTC
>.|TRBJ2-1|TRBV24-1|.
CATRVGRGNEQFF
TGTGCCACCAGGGTGGGCAGGGGAAATGAGCAGTTCTTC
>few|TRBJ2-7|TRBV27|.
CATWTVGYEQYF
TGTGCCACCTGGACAGTAGGGTACGAGCAGTACTTC
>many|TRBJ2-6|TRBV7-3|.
CASSLGRSSGANVLTF
TGTGCCAGCAGCCTAGGGCGGAGCTCTGGGGCCAACGTCCTGACTTTC
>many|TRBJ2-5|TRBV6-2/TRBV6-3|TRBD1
CASSYSGQILQETQYF
TGTGCCAGCAGTTACTCGGGACAGATACTTCAAGAGACCCAGTACTTC
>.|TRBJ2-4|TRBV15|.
CATSPSQAFKNIQYF
TGTGCCACCAGCCCGAGCCAGGCTTTCAAAAACATTCAGTACTTC
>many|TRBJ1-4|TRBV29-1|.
CSVVGGREKLFF
TGCAGCGTTGTTGGGGGGCGGGAAAAACTGTTTTTT
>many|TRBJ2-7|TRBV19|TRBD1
CASSEGTVSYEQYF
TGTGCCAGTAGCGAGGGGACAGTCTCCTACGAGCAGTACTTC
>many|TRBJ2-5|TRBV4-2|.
CASSQEQRDRQKTQYF
TGTGCCAGCAGCCAAGAACAGCGGGACAGGCAAAAGACCCAGTACTTC
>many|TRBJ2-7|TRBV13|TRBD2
CASSLYRRGTSGYEQYF
TGTGCCAGCAGCTTATACCGGAGGGGGACTAGCGGCTACGAGCAGTACTTC
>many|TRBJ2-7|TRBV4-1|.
CASSQVLQGNYEQYF
TGCGCCAGCAGCCAAGTTCTACAGGGTAACTACGAGCAGTACTTC
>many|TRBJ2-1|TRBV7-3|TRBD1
CASSLTGDRAGNEQFF
TGTGCCAGCAGCTTAACAGGGGACAGGGCGGGCAATGAGCAGTTCTTC
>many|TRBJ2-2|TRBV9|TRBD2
CASSPPGAGGSTGELFF
TGTGCCAGCAGCCCCCCCGGGGCAGGCGGGAGCACCGGGGAGCTGTTTTTT
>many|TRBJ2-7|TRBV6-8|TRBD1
CASSYSLTGGYEQYF
TGTGCCAGCAGTTACTCGCTAACAGGGGGGTACGAGCAGTACTTC
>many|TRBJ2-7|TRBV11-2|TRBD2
CASSPIAGGHYEQYF
TGTGCCAGCAGCCCGATAGCGGGAGGACATTACGAGCAGTACTTC
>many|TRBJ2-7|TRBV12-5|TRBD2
CASGKDIGTSDYEQYF
TGTGCTAGTGGTAAAGACATCGGGACTAGCGACTACGAGCAGTACTTC
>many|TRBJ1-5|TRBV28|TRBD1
CASSRGLGNQPQHF
TGTGCCAGCAGCAGGGGGCTGGGCAATCAGCCCCAGCATTTT
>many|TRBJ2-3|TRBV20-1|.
CSVAGDTQYF
TGCAGCGTTGCCGGAGATACGCAGTATTTT